This paragraph covers one TCR beta chain sequence. The antigen is undetermined. The record originates from a study of identical twins. General study findings and limits: The abundant beta clonotypes from cord blood had fewer insertions, and memory repertoires had none of this.

TCRdb passed the 5' RACE reads through MiXCR, listing each CDR3 protein once. The sample consists of 1.5 million to 2 million distinct CDR3 sequences, under 35% of them appearing once. Between the trimmed V and J ends, which lost 2 bases and 5 bases, there was a span of 18 bases. The CDR3 totals 16 residues. This chain joins TRBV12-3 or TRBV12-4 and TRBJ1-2, with a tentative D call TRBD1 (5 bases). Material for sequencing was cord blood. The origin of this receptor is a newborn girl in good health. CDR3 sequence: CASSLRRGKATYGYTF. The DNA of the CDR3 is TGTGCCAGCAGTTTAAGAAGGGGCAAGGCTACTTATGGCTACACCTTC.